Shown below are 11 T cell receptor beta chains from a single sample sequenced in a study of control samples from healthy donors and cancer patients. Generated by immunoSEQ multiplex PCR, the TCRdb table keeps only in-frame clones and is missing some. Among 190,000 or so clones listed, about 93% were seen once. The sequenced material came from blood. All receptors come from a young man in good health.

The chain links TRBV4-1 to TRBJ1-1; D is unclear. The CDR3 sequence is 15 residues long. The V end was cut by 0 bases, the J end by 0 bases, with 8 bases between. Germline lookup yields CDR1 MGHRA and CDR2 YSYEKL. CDR3 loop: CASSQEVNLNTEAFF. CDR3 DNA: TGCGCCAGCAGCCAAGAGGTCAACTTGAACACTGAAGCTTTCTTT.

The chain uses TRBV5-6 and TRBJ2-1; D remains unclear. The germline CDR1 and CDR2 sequences are SGHDT and YYEEEE. V shed 3 bases and J shed 7 bases, with 5 bases lying between them. The CDR3 extends over 11 amino acids. The CDR3 sequence is CASSYRNEQFF. The CDR3 nucleotides are TGTGCCAGCAGCTACCGGAATGAGCAGTTCTTC. Filled out from reference TRBV5-6 and TRBJ2-1, the complete variable domain reads DAGVTQSPTHLIKTRGQQVTLRCSPKSGHDTVSWYQQALGQGPQFIFQYYEEEERQRGNFPDRFSGHQFPNYSSELNVNALLLGDSALYLCASSYRNEQFFGPGTRLTVL.

This rearrangement joins TRBV30 to TRBJ2-3; D remains unclear. Trimming stripped 3 bases from V and 2 bases from J, with 6 bases between. The CDR3 sequence is 12 residues long. The germline V gene has CDR1 GTSNPN and CDR2 SVGIG (reference sequence). CDR3 in amino acids: CAWRGSTDTQYF. CDR3 sequence (DNA): TGTGCCTGGAGAGGCTCCACAGATACGCAGTATTTT.

The chain joins TRBV18 to TRBJ1-5, with 10 bases matching TRBD1. The CDR3 has 15 amino acids. CDR1 is KGHSH and CDR2 is LQKENI in the germline V gene. J gave up 7 bases and V 3 bases, and 6 bases lay outside the gene matches. DNA of the CDR3: TGTGCCAGCTCACCCTCCGGGACAGGGGAACAGCCCCAGCATTTT. The encoded protein is CASSPSGTGEQPQHF.

This clone was counted only a few times. The gene calls are TRBV11-2 and TRBJ2-3, with D uncertain. V shed 7 bases and J shed 0 bases, with 11 bases lying between them. The CDR3 consists of 14 residues. The germline CDR1 and CDR2 sequences are SGHAT and FQNNGV. The CDR3 bases are TGTGCCAGCACCCCCAATCCTAGCACAGATACGCAGTATTTT. Translating gives CASTPNPSTDTQYF.

Written as DNA, the CDR3 is TGTGCCTGGGCCGAAAAAACTGGCGCAGTTTCCTACAATGAGCAGTTCTTC. Translating gives CAWAEKTGAVSYNEQFF. V gene TRBV30 combines with J gene TRBJ2-1; D not certain. Trimming pared 5 bases from V and 1 base from J, leaving 21 bases between. CDR3 length: 17 amino acids. Germline CDR1 reads GTSNPN; CDR2 reads SVGIG (reference sequence). The variable domain in full, completed from reference TRBV30 and TRBJ2-1, reads SQTIHQWPATLVQPVGSPLSLECTVEGTSNPNLYWYRQAAGRGLQLLFYSVGIGQISSEVPQNLSASRPQDRQFILSSKKLLLSDSGFYLCAWAEKTGAVSYNEQFFGPGTRLTVL.

The chain carries TRBV9 and TRBJ1-4, with 11 bases fitting TRBD1. The CDR3 totals 19 residues. J lost 0 bases, V lost 4 bases, and 11 bases had no gene match. Germline CDR1 reads SGDLS; CDR2 reads YYNGEE. CDR3 nucleotide sequence: TGTGCCAGCAGCCCTGGGACAGGGGGTTGGGGAGCAACTAATGAAAAACTGTTTTTT. Its translation: CASSPGTGGWGATNEKLFF.

The rearrangement links TRBV12-3 or TRBV12-4 to TRBJ2-1, with 7 nucleotides matching TRBD2. The CDR3 is made up of 13 amino acids. After removal of 2 bases from V and 6 bases from J, the junction contained 1 base not matched to a gene. The CDR3 protein is CASSLSGGNEQFF. In nucleotides, the CDR3 is TGTGCCAGCAGTTTATCGGGGGGCAATGAGCAGTTCTTC.

The chain has TRBV7-9 and TRBJ2-1; TRBD1 aligns across 9 bases. CDR1 SEHNR and CDR2 FQNEAQ come from the germline V gene (reference sequence). V shed 7 bases, J shed 4 bases, and the junction held 11 bases outside the gene matches. This CDR3 comprises 16 residues. The DNA for the CDR3 is TGTGCCAGCACCAACCGGGACAGGGACGAATACAATGAGCAGTTCTTC. Amino acids: CASTNRDRDEYNEQFF. The variable domain in full, with the rest retrieved from reference TRBV7-9 and TRBJ2-1, is DTGVSQNPRHKITKRGQNVTFRCDPISEHNRLYWYRQTLGQGPEFLTYFQNEAQLEKSRLLSDRFSAERPKGSFSTLEIQRTEQGDSAMYLCASTNRDRDEYNEQFFGPGTRLTVL.

The genes are TRBV5-1 and TRBJ2-3, with TRBD1 identical over 7 bases. The V gene's germline CDR1 is SGHRS and CDR2 YFSETQ. V lost 7 bases and J lost 7; bases outside the gene matches: 12. The CDR3 is 14 amino acids. The CDR3: CASGRGGADNTQYF. The CDR3 DNA follows: TGCGCCAGCGGCCGAGGGGGCGCGGACAATACGCAGTATTTT. Drawing the rest from reference TRBV5-1 and TRBJ2-3, the complete variable domain is KAGVTQTPRYLIKTRGQQVTLSCSPISGHRSVSWYQQTPGQGLQFLFEYFSETQRNKGNFPGRFSGRQFSNSRSEMNVSTLELGDSALYLCASGRGGADNTQYFGPGTRLTVL.

The chain uses TRBV5-6 and TRBJ2-3; a weak D match, TRBD1 (6 bases). CDR1 SGHDT and CDR2 YYEEEE come from the germline V gene. V lost 2 bases and J lost 2, with 15 bases in between. The CDR3 is 16 residues long. The CDR3 reads CASSLTGLGPTDTQYF. The CDR3, as DNA: TGTGCCAGCAGCTTAACAGGGTTGGGTCCCACAGATACGCAGTATTTT.